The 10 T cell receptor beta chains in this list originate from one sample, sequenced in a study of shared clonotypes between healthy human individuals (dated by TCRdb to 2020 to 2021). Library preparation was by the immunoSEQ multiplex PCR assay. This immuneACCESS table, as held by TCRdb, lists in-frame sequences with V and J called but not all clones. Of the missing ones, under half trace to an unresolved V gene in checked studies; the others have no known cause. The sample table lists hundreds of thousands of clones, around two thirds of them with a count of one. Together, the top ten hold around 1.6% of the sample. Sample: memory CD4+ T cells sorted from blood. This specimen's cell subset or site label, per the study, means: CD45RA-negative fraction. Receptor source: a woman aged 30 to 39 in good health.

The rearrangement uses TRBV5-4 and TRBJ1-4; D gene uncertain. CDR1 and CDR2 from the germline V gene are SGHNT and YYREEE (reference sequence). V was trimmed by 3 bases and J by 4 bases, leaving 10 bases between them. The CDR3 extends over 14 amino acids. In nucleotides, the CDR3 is TGTGCCAGCAGCTACGGCCTCGTTAATGAAAAACTGTTTTTT. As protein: CASSYGLVNEKLFF. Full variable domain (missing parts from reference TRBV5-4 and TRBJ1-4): ETGVTQSPTHLIKTRGQQVTLRCSSQSGHNTVSWYQQALGQGPQFIFQYYREEENGRGNFPPRFSGLQFPNYSSELNVNALELDDSALYLCASSYGLVNEKLFFGSGTQLSVL.

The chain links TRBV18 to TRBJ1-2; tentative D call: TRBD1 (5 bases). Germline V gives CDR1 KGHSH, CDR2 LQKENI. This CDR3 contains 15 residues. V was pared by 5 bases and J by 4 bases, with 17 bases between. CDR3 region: CASSAYAEGTYGYTF. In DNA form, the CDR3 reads TGTGCCAGCTCAGCTTATGCGGAGGGGACCTATGGCTACACCTTC.

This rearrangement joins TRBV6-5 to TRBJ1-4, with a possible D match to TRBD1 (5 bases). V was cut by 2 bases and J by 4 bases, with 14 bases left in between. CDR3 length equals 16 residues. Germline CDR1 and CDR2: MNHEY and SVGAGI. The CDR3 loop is CASSYHVGTINEKLFF. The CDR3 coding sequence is TGTGCCAGCAGTTACCACGTCGGGACCATTAATGAAAAACTGTTTTTT.

The CDR3 region is CASSLLPFYNEQFF. CDR3 in DNA: TGCGCCAGCAGCCTACTACCTTTCTACAATGAGCAGTTCTTC. The chain couples TRBV4-1 to TRBJ2-1, with D unclear. The CDR3 is made up of 14 amino acids. In germline, CDR1 is MGHRA, CDR2 YSYEKL. Between the trimmed V and J ends, which lost 4 bases and 3 bases, there was a span of 10 bases.

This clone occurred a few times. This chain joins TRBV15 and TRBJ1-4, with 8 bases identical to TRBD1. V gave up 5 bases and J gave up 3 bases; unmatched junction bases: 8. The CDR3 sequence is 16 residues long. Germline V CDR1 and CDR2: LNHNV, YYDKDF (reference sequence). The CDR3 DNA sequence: TGTGCCACCAGCCGTGGACAGGGTTCGGCTAATGAAAAACTGTTTTTT. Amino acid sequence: CATSRGQGSANEKLFF.

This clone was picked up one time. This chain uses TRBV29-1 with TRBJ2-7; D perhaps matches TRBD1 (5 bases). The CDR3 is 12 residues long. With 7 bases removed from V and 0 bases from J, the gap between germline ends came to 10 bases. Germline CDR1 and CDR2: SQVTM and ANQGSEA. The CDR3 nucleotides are TGCAGCGGGACCGACAGCTCCTACGAGCAGTACTTC. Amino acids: CSGTDSSYEQYF.

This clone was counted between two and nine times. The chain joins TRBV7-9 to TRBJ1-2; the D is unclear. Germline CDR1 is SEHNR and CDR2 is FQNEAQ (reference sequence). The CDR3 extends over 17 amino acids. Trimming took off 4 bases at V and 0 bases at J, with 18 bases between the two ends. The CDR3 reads CASSSDRTLGPNYGYTF. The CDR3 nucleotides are TGTGCCAGCAGCTCAGATCGGACCCTCGGGCCTAACTATGGCTACACCTTC.

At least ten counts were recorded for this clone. The DNA for the CDR3 is TGTGCCAGCATTGCTGCGTCGGTCGCGAACACTGAAGCTTTCTTT. Protein sequence: CASIAASVANTEAFF. The chain is built from TRBV6-5 and TRBJ1-1; D is uncertain. The ends were cut back, 7 bases at V and 1 base at J, with 16 bases in the middle. In germline, CDR1 is MNHEY, CDR2 SVGAGI. The CDR3 has 15 residues.

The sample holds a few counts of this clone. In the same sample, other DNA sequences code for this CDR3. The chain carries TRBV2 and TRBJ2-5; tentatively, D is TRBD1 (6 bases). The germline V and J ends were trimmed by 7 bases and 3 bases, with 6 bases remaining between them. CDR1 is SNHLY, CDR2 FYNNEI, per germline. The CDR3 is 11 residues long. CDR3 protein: CASTGEETQYF. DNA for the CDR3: TGTGCCAGCACAGGGGAAGAGACCCAGTACTTC.

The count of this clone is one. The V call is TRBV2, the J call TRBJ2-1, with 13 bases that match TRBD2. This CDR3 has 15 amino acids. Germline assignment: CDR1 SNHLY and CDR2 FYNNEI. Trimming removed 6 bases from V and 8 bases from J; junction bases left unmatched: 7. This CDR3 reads CASRVTSGRWHEQFF. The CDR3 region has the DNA TGTGCCAGCAGGGTGACTAGCGGGAGGTGGCATGAGCAGTTCTTC.